The source of this T cell receptor beta chain is a study of T cells in Graves' hyperthyroidism and ophthalmopathy. At least ten counts were recorded for this clonotype. No antigen is known for it. Study-wide results and caveats: Researchers report that a 13 V-J model separated ophthalmopathy from stable hyperthyroidism.

The V end was cut by 3 bases, the J end by 2 bases, with 8 bases between. The germline V gene encodes CDR1 MDHEN and CDR2 SYDVKM. The CDR3 consists of 13 residues. TCR beta CDR3 regions were amplified from RNA transcripts. In the first-round RT-PCR of the TCR CDR3, the HTBI primer set was used. A single record per CDR3 protein comes from TCRdb applying MiXCR to the multiplex PCR reads. This repertoire shows a few hundred thousand distinct CDR3 sequences, 14% found once; its top ten account for 14%. The chain combines TRBV28 with TRBJ2-7; D not resolved. This TCR derives from a woman in her thirties or forties with Graves' hyperthyroidism. Specimen: blood. The CDR3 reads CASSFPAAYEQYF. CDR3 sequence (DNA): TGTGCCAGCAGTTTTCCAGCAGCCTACGAGCAGTACTTC. The full variable domain, in which reference TRBV28 and TRBJ2-7 provide the parts outside the CDR3, is DVKVTQSSRYLVKRTGEKVFLECVQDMDHENMFWYRQDPGLGLRLIYFSYDVKMKEKGDIPEGYSVSREKKERFSLILESASTNQTSMYLCASSFPAAYEQYFGPGTRLTVT.